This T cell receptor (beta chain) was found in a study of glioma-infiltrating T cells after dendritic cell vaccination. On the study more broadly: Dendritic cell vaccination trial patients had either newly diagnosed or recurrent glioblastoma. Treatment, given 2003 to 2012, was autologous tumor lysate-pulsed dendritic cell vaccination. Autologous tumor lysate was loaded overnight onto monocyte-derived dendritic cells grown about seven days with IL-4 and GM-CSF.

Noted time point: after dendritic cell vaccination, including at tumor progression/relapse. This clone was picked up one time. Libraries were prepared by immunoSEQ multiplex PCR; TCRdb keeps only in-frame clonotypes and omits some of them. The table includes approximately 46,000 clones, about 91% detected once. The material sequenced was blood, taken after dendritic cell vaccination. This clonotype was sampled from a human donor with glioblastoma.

The CDR3 DNA follows: TGTGCCAGCAGTGTAGGGGCTCGGGGGAGAGATACGCAGTATTTT. Translation gives CASSVGARGRDTQYF. V usage is TRBV25-1 and J usage is TRBJ2-3; weak D call: TRBD2 (6 bases). Germline assignment: CDR1 MGHDK and CDR2 SYGVNS. Trimming took off 4 bases at V and 5 bases at J, with 16 bases between the two ends. The CDR3 sequence is 15 residues long.